The present T cell receptor beta chain was sequenced within a study of cytotoxic CD8 clonotypes in ibrutinib-treated CLL. TCRdb keeps only in-frame clones here, not all; method: immunoSEQ multiplex PCR. Altogether 50,000 to 75,000 clones are present, roughly 70% being singletons, with the ten largest covering around 43%. The CDR3 contains 15 residues. V was trimmed by 4 bases and J by 0 bases, leaving 13 bases between them. Germline CDR1 reads SGDLS; CDR2 reads YYNGEE. The sequence was collected from a human donor with chronic lymphocytic leukemia. V is TRBV9 and J is TRBJ1-1, with D possibly TRBD1 on 6 matching bases. The material was PBMCs, obtained after 12 months of ibrutinib treatment. As DNA, the CDR3 is TGTGCCAGCAGCCCAGCTGGGACAATGAACACTGAAGCTTTCTTT. Encoded protein: CASSPAGTMNTEAFF.